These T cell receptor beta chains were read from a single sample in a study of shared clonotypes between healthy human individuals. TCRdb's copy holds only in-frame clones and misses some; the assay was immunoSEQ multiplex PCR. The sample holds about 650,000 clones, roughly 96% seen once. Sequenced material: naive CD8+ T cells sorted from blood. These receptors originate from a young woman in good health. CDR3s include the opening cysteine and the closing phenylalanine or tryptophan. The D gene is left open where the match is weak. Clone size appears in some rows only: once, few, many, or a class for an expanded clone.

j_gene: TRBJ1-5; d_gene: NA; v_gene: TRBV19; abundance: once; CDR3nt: TGTGCCAGTAGTATTATGGGGGCGAATCAGCCCCAGCATTTT; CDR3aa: CASSIMGANQPQHF
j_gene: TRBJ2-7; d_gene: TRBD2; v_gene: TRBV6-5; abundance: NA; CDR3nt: TGTGCCAGCAGTTACTCTCCCCGGGGGGACCCAGGCGAGCAGTACTTC; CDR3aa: CASSYSPRGDPGEQYF
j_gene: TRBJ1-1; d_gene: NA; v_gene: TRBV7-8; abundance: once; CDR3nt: TGTGCCAGCAGCTTAGCGGGGGGCCGAAGGGGTGCTTTCTTT; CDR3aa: CASSLAGGRRGAFF
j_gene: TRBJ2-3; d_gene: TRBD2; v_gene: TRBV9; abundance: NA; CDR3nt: TGTGCCAGCAGCGTTAGCGGGAGTGACGCAGATACGCAGTATTTT; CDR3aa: CASSVSGSDADTQYF
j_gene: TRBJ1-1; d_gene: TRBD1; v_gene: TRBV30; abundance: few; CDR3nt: TGTGCCTGGAGTGAAGACAGGGGGCGCAGAGCTTTCTTT; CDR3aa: CAWSEDRGRRAFF
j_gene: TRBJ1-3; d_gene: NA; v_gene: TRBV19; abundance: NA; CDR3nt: TGTGCCAGTAGTGTTGTAGGCTCCTACTCTGGAAACACCATATATTTT; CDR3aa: CASSVVGSYSGNTIYF
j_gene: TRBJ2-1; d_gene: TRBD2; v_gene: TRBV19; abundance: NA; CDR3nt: TGTGCCAGTAGTGTCCAGCGGGGGTACAATGAGCAGTTCTTC; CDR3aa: CASSVQRGYNEQFF
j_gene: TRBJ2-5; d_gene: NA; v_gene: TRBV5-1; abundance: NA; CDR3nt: TGCGCCAGCAGCTCCTCACCTGACAGGAGCCGACTTACTGGGGGGGAGACCCAGTACTTC; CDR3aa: CASSSSPDRSRLTGGETQYF
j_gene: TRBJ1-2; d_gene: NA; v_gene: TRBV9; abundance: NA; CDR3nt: TGTGCCAGCAGCCCGACAGGTGAATATGGCTACACCTTC; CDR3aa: CASSPTGEYGYTF
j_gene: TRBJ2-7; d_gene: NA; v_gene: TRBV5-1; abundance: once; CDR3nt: TGCGCCAGCAGCCCGGACGCGGTCTACGAGCAGTACTTC; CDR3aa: CASSPDAVYEQYF
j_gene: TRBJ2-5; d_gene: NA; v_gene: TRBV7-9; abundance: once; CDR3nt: TGTGCCAGCAGCCGGTCAGACACTGAGCTAGAGACCCAGTACTTC; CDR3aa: CASSRSDTELETQYF
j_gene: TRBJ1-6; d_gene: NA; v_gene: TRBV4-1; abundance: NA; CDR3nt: TGCGCCAGCAGCCAAAGCTACCATTCACCCCTCCACTTT; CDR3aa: CASSQSYHSPLHF
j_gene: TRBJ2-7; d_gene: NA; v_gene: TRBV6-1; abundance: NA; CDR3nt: TGTGCCAGCAGTGATTTCGGGTACGAGCAGTACTTC; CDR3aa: CASSDFGYEQYF
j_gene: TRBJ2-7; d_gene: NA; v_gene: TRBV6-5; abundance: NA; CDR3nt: TGTGCCAGCAGTTACCGGGGACCCTACGAGCAGTACTTC; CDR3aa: CASSYRGPYEQYF
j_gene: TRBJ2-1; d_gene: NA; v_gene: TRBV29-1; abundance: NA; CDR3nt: TGCAGCGTTGAGGGGGATAGTCGGGAACAGTTCTTC; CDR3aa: CSVEGDSREQFF
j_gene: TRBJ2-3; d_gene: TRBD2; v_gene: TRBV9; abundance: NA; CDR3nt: TGTGCCAGCAGCGTAGAAGTTGCGGGAGGGCCTGGGGATACGCAGTATTTT; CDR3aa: CASSVEVAGGPGDTQYF
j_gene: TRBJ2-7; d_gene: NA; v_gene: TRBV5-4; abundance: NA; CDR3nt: TGTGCCAGCAGCTTGTATGAGGGAAACCCTTCCGAGCAGTACTTC; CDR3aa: CASSLYEGNPSEQYF
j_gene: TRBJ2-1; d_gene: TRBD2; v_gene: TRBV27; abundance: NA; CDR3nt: TGTGCCAGCAGTTCAAGGACTAGCGGGAGGGTCAATGAGCAGTTCTTC; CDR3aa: CASSSRTSGRVNEQFF
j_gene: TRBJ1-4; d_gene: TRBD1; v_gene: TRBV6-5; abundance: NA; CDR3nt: TGTGCCGGGCGGACAGGGGCGGATGAAAAACTGTTTTTT; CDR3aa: CAGRTGADEKLFF
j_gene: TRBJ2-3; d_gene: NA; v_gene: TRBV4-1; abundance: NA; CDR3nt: TGCGCCAGCAGCCCCGCAAAGGGGTATAGCGGATCAAAGCACCGCACAGATACGCAGTATTTT; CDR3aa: CASSPAKGYSGSKHRTDTQYF
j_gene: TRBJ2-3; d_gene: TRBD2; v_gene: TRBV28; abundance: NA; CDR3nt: TGTGCCAGCAGCCGGGGACTAGGGAGGGATACGCAGTATTTT; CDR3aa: CASSRGLGRDTQYF
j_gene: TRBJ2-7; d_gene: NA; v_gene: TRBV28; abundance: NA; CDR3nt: TGTGCCAGCAGCACCCACCTCTACGAGCAGTACTTC; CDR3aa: CASSTHLYEQYF
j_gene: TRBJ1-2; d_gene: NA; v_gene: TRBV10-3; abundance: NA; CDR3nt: TGTGCCATCAGTGACGACGTGAGACGTGGCTACACCTTC; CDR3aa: CAISDDVRRGYTF
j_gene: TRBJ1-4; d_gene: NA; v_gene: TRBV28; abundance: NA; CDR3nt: TGTGCCAGCAGTTTAAAGGGCGCAGTTAGGGTTGAAAAACTGTTTTTT; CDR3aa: CASSLKGAVRVEKLFF
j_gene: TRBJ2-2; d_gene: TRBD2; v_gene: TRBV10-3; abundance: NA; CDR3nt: TGTGCCATCAGTGCGGGGGAGCGGGGGAACACCGGGGAGCTGTTTTTT; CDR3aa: CAISAGERGNTGELFF
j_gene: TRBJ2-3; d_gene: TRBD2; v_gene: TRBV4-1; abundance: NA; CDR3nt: TGCGCCAGCAGCCACGGGCTAGCGGAATCCACAGATACGCAGTATTTT; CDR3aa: CASSHGLAESTDTQYF
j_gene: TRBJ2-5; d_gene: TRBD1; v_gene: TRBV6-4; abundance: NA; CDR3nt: TGTGCCAGCAGTGCCCTTCTTGGGTGGACAGGGATTCATAGGTTCGAGACCCAGTACTTC; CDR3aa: CASSALLGWTGIHRFETQYF
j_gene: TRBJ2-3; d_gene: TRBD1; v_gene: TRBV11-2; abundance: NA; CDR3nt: TGTGCCAGCATCCACAGGGGGCTTTACACAGATACGCAGTATTTT; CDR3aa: CASIHRGLYTDTQYF
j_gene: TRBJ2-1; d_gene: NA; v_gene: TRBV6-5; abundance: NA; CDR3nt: TGTGCCAGCAGTTACTCCTCGGGCAGGACATACAATGAGCAGTTCTTC; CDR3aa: CASSYSSGRTYNEQFF
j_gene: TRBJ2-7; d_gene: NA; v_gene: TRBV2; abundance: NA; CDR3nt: TGTGCCAGCAGTGAAGCGGCTCACGAGCAGTACTTC; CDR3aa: CASSEAAHEQYF
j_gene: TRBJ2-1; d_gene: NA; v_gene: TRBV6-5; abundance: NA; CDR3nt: TGTGCCAGCAGACCTATCCCGAGGTCGGGTGAGCAGTTCTTC; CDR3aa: CASRPIPRSGEQFF
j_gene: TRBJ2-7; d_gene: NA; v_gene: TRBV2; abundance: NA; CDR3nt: TGTGCCAGCAGCGGGAACTCCTACGAGCAGTACTTC; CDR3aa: CASSGNSYEQYF
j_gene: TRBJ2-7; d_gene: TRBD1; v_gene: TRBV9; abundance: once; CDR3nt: TGTGCCAGCAGCGCGACAGGGGGCTACGAGCAGTACTTC; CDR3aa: CASSATGGYEQYF
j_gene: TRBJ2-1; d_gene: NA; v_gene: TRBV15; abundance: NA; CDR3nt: TGTGCCACCAGCAGAGGAGACGCTAGCTCCTACAATGAGCAGTTCTTC; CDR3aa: CATSRGDASSYNEQFF
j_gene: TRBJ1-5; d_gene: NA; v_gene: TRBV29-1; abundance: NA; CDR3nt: TGCAGCGTTGCCGGGTACAATCAGCCCCAGCATTTT; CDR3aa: CSVAGYNQPQHF
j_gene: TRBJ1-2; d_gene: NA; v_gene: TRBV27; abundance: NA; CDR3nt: TGTGCCAGCAGTTTATGGCAGGGTTGGGGCTACACCTTC; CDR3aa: CASSLWQGWGYTF
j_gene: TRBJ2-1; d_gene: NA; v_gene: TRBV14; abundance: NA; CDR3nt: TGTGCCAGCAGCCAAGGCCCTCGTTCATACAATGAGCAGTTCTTC; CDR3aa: CASSQGPRSYNEQFF
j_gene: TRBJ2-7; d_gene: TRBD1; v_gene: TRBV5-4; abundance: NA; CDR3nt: TGTGCCAGCAGCTTGGGGTGGGACAGCAACTACGAGCAGTACTTC; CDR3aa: CASSLGWDSNYEQYF
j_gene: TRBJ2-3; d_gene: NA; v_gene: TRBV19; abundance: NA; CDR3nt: TGTGCCAGTAGCTGGGACTTAGAGTCAGATACGCAGTATTTT; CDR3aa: CASSWDLESDTQYF
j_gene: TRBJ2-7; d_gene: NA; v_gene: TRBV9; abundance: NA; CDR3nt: TGTGCCAGCAGCGGGGGTAGGGACTCCTACGAGCAGTACTTC; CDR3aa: CASSGGRDSYEQYF
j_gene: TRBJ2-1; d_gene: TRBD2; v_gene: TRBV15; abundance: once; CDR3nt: TGTGCCACCAGCACCTGGCGGGAGTGGCGTGAGCAGTTCTTC; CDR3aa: CATSTWREWREQFF
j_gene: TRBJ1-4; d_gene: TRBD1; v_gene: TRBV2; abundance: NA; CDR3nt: TGTGCCAGCATACAGGGGAGTGAAAAACTGTTTTTT; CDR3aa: CASIQGSEKLFF
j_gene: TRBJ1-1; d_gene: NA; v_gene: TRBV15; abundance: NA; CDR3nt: TGTGCCACCAGCAGAGCCGGTTGGACTGAAGCTTTCTTT; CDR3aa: CATSRAGWTEAFF
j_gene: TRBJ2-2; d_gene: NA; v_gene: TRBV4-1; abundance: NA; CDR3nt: TGCGCCAGCAGCCACCAACGGGGGCCCGTGGGCGGGGAGCTGTTTTTT; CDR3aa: CASSHQRGPVGGELFF
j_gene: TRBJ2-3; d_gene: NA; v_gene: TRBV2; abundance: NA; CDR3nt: TGTGCCAGCAGTCCAAGCGGGTCTAGCACAGATACGCAGTATTTT; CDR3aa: CASSPSGSSTDTQYF
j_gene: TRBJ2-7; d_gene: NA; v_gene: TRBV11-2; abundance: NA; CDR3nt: TGTGCCAGCAGAATCCCCGGGACACATTACGAGCAGTACTTC; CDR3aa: CASRIPGTHYEQYF
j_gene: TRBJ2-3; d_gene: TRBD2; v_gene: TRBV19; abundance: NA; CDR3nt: TGTGCCAGTTCTAGCGGCGACAACACAGATACGCAGTATTTT; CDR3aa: CASSSGDNTDTQYF
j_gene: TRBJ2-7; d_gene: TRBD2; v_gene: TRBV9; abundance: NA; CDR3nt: TGTGCCAGCAGCGTAGAGGGCTCCCGGGGGGGCGAGCAGTACTTC; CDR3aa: CASSVEGSRGGEQYF
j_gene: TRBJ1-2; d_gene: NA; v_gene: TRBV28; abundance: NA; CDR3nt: TGTGCCATCGAGGGGCCTGGAATGGGGGAAGGCGATGGCTACACCTTC; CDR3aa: CAIEGPGMGEGDGYTF
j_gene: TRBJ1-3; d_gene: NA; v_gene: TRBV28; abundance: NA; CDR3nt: TGTGCCAGCAGCAAGACAGTTTCTGGAAACACCATATATTTT; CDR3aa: CASSKTVSGNTIYF
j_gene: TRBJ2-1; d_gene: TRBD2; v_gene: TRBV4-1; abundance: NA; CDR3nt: TGCGCCAGCAGCAACGGATTAGCGGGAGGGACGGATGAGCAGTTCTTC; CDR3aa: CASSNGLAGGTDEQFF
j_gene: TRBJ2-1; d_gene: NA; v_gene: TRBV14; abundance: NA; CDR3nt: TGTGCCAGCAGCCAAGGGACACGGAAGCAGTTCTTC; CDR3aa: CASSQGTRKQFF
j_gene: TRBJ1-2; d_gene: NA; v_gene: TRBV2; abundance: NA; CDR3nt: TGTGCCAGCAGTGAAGTAAGCTTGGGCTACACCTTC; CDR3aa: CASSEVSLGYTF
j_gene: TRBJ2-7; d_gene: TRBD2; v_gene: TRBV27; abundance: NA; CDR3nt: TGTGCCAGCACCCGGGGGTCTAGCGGCCCATACGAGCAGTACTTC; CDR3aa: CASTRGSSGPYEQYF